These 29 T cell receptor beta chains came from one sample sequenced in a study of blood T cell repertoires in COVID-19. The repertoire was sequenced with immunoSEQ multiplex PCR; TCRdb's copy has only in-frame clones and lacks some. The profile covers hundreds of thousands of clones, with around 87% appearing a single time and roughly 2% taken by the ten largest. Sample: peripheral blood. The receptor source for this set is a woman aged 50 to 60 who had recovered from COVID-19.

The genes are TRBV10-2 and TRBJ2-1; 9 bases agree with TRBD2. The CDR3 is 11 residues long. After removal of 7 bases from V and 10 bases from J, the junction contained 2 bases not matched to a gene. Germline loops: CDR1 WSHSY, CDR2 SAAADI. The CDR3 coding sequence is TGCGCCAGCAAAGGACTAGCGGAGCAGTTCTTC. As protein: CASKGLAEQFF.

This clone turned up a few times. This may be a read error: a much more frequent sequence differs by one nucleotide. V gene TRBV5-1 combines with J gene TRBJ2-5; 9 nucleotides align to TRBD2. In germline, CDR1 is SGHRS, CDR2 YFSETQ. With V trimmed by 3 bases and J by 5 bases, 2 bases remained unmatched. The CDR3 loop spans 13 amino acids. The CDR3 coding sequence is TGCGCCAGCAGCTGGCGGGGGGGGGAGACCCAGTACTTC. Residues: CASSWRGGETQYF.

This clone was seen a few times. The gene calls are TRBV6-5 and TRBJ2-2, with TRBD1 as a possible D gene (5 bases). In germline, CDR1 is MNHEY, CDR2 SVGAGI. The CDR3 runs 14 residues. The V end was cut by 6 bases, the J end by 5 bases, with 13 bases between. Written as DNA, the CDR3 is TGTGCCAGCAGAATGGGGCCCGGGACCGGGGAGCTGTTTTTT. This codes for CASRMGPGTGELFF.

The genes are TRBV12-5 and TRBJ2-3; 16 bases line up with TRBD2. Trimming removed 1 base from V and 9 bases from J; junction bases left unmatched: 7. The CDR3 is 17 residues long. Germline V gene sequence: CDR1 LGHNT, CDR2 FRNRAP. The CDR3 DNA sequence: TGTGCTAGTGGTTTGGCTCCGGGACTAGCGGGGGGGAGAACGCAGTATTTT. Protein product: CASGLAPGLAGGRTQYF.

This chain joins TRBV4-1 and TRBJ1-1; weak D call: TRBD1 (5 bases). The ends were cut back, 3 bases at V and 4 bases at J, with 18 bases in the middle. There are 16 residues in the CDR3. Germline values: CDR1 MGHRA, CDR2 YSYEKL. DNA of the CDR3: TGCGCCAGCAGCCATAAACCCCGGGGGAAGGGCACTGAAGCTTTCTTT. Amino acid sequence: CASSHKPRGKGTEAFF.

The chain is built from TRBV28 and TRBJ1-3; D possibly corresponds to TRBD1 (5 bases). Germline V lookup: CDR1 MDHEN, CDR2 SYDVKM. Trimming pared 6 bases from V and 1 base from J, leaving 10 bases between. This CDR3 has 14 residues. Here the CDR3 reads CASRYGGSGNTIYF. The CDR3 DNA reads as TGTGCCAGCAGGTACGGGGGATCTGGAAACACCATATATTTT.

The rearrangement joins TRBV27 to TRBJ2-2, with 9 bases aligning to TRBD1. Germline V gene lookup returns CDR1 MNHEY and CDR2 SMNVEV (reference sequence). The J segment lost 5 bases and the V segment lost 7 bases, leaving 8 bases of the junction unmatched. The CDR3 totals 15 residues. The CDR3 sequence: CASNPGQGRTGELFF. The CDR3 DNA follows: TGTGCCAGCAATCCGGGACAGGGTCGTACCGGGGAGCTGTTTTTT.

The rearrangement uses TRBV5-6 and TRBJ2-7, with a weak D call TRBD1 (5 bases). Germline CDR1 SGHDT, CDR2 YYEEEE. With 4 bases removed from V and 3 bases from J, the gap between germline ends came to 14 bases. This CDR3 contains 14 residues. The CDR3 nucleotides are TGTGCCAGCAGCCCCTGGTCAGGGTACTACGAGCAGTACTTC. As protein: CASSPWSGYYEQYF.

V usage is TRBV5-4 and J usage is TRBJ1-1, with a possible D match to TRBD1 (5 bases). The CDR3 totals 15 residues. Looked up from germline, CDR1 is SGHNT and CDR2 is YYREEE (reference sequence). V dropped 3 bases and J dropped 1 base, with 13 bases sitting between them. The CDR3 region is CASSSRTRSNTEAFF. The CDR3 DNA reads TGTGCCAGCAGCTCCCGGACACGCTCGAACACTGAAGCTTTCTTT. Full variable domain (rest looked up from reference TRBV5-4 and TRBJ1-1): ETGVTQSPTHLIKTRGQQVTLRCSSQSGHNTVSWYQQALGQGPQFIFQYYREEENGRGNFPPRFSGLQFPNYSSELNVNALELDDSALYLCASSSRTRSNTEAFFGQGTRLTVV.

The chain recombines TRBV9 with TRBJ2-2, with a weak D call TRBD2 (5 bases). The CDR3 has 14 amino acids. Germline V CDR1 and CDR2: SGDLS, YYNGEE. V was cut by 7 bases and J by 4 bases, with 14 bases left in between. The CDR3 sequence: CASERGLGTGELFF. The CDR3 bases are TGTGCCAGCGAACGGGGTTTGGGCACCGGGGAGCTGTTTTTT.

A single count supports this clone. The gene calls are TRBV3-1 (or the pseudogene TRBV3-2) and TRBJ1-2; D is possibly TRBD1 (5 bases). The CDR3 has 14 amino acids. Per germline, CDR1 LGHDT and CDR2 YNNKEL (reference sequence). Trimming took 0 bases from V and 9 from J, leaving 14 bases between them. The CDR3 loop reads CASSQDPGVFRYTF. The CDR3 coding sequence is TGTGCCAGCAGCCAAGATCCGGGGGTTTTCCGCTACACCTTC.

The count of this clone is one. The CDR3: CASSSDRGSYNEQFF. The CDR3 bases are TGTGCCAGCAGTTCCGACAGGGGCTCCTACAATGAGCAGTTCTTC. The chain recombines TRBV6-5 with TRBJ2-1, with 8 nucleotides matching TRBD1. Germline CDR1 MNHEY, CDR2 SVGAGI. This CDR3 is 15 amino acids long. V was clipped by 4 bases and J by 0 bases; unmatched bases: 2.

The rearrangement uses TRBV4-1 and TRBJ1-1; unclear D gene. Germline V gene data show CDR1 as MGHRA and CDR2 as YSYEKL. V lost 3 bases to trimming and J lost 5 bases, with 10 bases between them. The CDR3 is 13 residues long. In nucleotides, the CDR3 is TGCGCCAGCAGCCACCGGCTGGAGACTGAAGCTTTCTTT. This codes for CASSHRLETEAFF.

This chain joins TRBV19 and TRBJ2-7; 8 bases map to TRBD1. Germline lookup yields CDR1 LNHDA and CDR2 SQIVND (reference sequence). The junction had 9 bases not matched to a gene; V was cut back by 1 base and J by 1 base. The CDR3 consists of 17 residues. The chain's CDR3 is CASSIAWTGTQSYEQYF. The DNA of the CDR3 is TGTGCCAGTAGTATAGCATGGACAGGGACCCAGTCCTACGAGCAGTACTTC.

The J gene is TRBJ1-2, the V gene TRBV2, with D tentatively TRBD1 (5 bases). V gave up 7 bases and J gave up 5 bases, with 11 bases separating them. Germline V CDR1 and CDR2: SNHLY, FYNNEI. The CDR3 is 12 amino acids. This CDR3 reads CASNGRAYGYTF. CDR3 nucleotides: TGTGCCAGCAACGGCAGGGCTTATGGCTACACCTTC.

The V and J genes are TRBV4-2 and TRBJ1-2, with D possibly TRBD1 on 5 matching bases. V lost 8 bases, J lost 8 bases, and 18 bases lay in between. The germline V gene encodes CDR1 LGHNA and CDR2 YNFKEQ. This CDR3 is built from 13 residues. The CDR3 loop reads CASGPASSGGYTF. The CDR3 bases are TGTGCCAGCGGACCCGCATCTTCAGGGGGCTACACCTTC.

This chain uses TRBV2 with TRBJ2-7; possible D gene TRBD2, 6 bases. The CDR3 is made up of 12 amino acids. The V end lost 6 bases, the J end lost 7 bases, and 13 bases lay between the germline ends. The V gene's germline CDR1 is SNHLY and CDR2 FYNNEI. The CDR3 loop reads CASSRDSQEQYF. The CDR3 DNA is TGTGCCAGCAGCCGGGACTCCCAGGAGCAGTACTTC.

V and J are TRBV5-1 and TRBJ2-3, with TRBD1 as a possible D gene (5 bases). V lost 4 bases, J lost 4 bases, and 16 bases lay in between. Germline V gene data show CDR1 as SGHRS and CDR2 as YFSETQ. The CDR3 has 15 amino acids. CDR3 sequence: CASSHQGPVADTQYF. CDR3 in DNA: TGCGCCAGCAGCCACCAGGGTCCCGTCGCAGATACGCAGTATTTT.

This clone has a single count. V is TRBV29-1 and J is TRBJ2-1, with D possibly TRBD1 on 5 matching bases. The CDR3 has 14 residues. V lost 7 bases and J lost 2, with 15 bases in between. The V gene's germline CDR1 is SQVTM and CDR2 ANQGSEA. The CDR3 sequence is CSETTASTYNEQFF. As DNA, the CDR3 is TGCAGCGAGACGACAGCGTCCACCTACAATGAGCAGTTCTTC.

CDR3 sequence: CASSKLDRMDTQYF. For the CDR3, the DNA is TGTGCCAGCAGCAAGCTGGACAGGATGGATACGCAGTATTTT. The gene calls are TRBV5-6 and TRBJ2-3; 7 bases match TRBD1. Germline CDR1 is SGHDT and CDR2 is YYEEEE. V gave up 4 bases and J gave up 6 bases; unmatched junction bases: 8. The CDR3 has 14 residues.

CDR3 amino acids: CASSSRWDGEDEQYF. The CDR3 bases are TGTGCCAGCAGTTCGCGTTGGGACGGGGAGGACGAGCAGTACTTC. The genes are TRBV28 and TRBJ2-7; D might be TRBD2 (6 bases). This CDR3 comprises 15 residues. With 4 bases removed from V and 5 bases from J, the gap between germline ends came to 18 bases. In germline, CDR1 is MDHEN, CDR2 SYDVKM.

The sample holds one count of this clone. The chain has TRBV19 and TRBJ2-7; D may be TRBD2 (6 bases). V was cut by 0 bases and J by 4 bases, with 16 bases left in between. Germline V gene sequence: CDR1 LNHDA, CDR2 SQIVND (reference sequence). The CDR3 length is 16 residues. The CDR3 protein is CASSIDQGGLFYEQYF. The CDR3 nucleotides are TGTGCCAGTAGTATAGATCAAGGAGGGTTATTTTACGAGCAGTACTTC.

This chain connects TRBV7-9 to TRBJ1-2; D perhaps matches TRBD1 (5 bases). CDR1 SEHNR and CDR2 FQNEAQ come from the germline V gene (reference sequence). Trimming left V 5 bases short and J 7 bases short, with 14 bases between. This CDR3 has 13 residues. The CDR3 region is CASSAQGAFGYTF. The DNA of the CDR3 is TGTGCCAGCAGCGCCCAGGGCGCGTTTGGCTACACCTTC.

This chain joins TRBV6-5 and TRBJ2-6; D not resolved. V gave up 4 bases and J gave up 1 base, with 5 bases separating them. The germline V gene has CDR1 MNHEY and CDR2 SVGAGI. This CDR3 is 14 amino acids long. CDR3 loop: CASSSLSGANVLTF. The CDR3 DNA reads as TGTGCCAGCAGTTCTCTTTCTGGGGCCAACGTCCTGACTTTC.

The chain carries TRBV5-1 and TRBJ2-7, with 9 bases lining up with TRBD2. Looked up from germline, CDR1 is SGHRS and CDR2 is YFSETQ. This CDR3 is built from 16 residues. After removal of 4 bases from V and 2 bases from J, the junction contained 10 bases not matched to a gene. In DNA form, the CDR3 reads TGCGCCAGCAGCCCGGCAATAGCGGGGGTTACCTACGAGCAGTACTTC. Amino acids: CASSPAIAGVTYEQYF.

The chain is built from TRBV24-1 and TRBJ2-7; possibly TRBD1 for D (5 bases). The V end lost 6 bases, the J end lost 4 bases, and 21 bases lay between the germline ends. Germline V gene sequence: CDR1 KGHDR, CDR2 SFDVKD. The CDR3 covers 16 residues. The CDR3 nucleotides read TGTGCCACCAGTTCCCCACAGGCCTCTGGACCTTACGAGCAGTACTTC. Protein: CATSSPQASGPYEQYF.

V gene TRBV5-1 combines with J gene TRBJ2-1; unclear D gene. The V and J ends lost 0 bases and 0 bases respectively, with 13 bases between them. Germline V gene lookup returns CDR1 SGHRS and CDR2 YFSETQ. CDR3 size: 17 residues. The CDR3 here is CASSLAILESSYNEQFF. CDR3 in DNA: TGCGCCAGCAGCTTGGCCATACTTGAGAGCTCCTACAATGAGCAGTTCTTC.

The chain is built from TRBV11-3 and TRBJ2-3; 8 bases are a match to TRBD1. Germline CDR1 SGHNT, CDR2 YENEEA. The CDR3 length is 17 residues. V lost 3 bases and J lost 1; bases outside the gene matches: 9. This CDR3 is CASSFGGTGSGTDTQYF. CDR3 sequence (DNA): TGTGCCAGCAGCTTTGGGGGGACAGGCAGTGGCACAGATACGCAGTATTTT.

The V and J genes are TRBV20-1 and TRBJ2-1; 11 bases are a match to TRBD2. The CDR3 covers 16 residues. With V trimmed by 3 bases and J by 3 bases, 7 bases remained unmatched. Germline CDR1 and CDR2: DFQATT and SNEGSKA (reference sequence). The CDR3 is CSASGTSGGVYNEQFF. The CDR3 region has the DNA TGCAGTGCTAGTGGAACTAGCGGGGGCGTCTACAATGAGCAGTTCTTC.